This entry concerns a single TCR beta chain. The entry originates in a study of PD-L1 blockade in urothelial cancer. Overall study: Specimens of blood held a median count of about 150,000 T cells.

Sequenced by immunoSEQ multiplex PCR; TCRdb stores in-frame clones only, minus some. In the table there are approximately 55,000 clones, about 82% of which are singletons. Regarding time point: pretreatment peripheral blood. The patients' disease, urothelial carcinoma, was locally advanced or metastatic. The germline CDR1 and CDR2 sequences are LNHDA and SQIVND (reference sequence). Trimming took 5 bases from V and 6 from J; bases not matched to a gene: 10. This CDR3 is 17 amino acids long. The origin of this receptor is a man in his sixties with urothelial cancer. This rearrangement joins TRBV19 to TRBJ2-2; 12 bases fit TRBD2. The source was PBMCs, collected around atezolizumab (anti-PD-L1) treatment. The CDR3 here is CASSPSLAGGLSGELFF. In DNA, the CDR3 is TGTGCCAGTAGTCCGTCGCTAGCGGGGGGGCTCTCCGGGGAGCTGTTTTTT.